Listed below are T cell receptor beta chains from one sample, sequenced in a study of response to subunit inactivated influenza vaccine. Each CDR3 protein gets one entry after TCRdb re-called the RT-PCR reads with MiXCR. This sample has about half a million distinct CDR3 sequences, with over 9.5% found just once. This specimen consisted of PBMCs from blood, obtained more than 35 days after vaccination. These receptors all stem from a man between 45 and 60 years old who received an inactivated influenza vaccine. Each CDR3 is given with its conserved first and last residue. Fields, in order: V gene, clone size, CDR3 length, J gene, D gene, CDR3 protein, CDR3 DNA. A D gene is named only where the DNA matches it firmly. Clone size, where shown, is once, few, many, or a class for clones that have expanded.

v_call: TRBV11-2; clone_size: few; cdr3_length: 18; j_call: TRBJ2-1; d_call: TRBD2; cdr3_aa: CASRPGLGYGSSYNEQFF; cdr3_nt: TGTGCCAGCAGGCCGGGACTAGGGTATGGAAGCTCCTACAATGAGCAGTTCTTC
v_call: TRBV4-3; clone_size: many; cdr3_length: 18; j_call: TRBJ2-4; d_call: TRBD2; cdr3_aa: CASSQDQPLAGAKNIQYF; cdr3_nt: TGCGCCAGCAGCCAGGACCAACCACTAGCGGGAGCCAAAAACATTCAGTACTTC
v_call: TRBV7-2; clone_size: many; cdr3_length: 14; j_call: TRBJ2-1; d_call: TRBD2; cdr3_aa: CASSFTSGKNEQFF; cdr3_nt: TGTGCCAGCAGCTTTACTAGCGGGAAGAATGAGCAGTTCTTC
v_call: TRBV6-2/TRBV6-3; clone_size: NA; cdr3_length: 16; j_call: TRBJ2-1; d_call: NA; cdr3_aa: CASSYSIQSSYNEQFF; cdr3_nt: TGTGCCAGCAGTTACTCGATCCAGAGCTCCTACAATGAGCAGTTCTTC
v_call: TRBV29-1; clone_size: many; cdr3_length: 12; j_call: TRBJ2-6; d_call: NA; cdr3_aa: CSVASGANVLTF; cdr3_nt: TGCAGCGTCGCCTCTGGGGCCAACGTCCTGACTTTC
v_call: TRBV12-5; clone_size: NA; cdr3_length: 13; j_call: TRBJ2-5; d_call: NA; cdr3_aa: CASGTGNGETQYF; cdr3_nt: TGTGCTAGTGGTACGGGGAATGGAGAGACCCAGTACTTC
v_call: TRBV9; clone_size: many; cdr3_length: 18; j_call: TRBJ2-6; d_call: NA; cdr3_aa: CASSVRAGAYSGANVLTF; cdr3_nt: TGTGCCAGCAGCGTAAGGGCAGGAGCCTACTCTGGGGCCAACGTCCTGACTTTC
v_call: TRBV12-3/TRBV12-4; clone_size: NA; cdr3_length: 16; j_call: TRBJ2-4; d_call: TRBD1; cdr3_aa: CASSSQGARAKNIQYF; cdr3_nt: TGTGCCAGCAGTTCCCAGGGGGCGCGAGCCAAAAACATTCAGTACTTC
v_call: TRBV7-9; clone_size: few; cdr3_length: 15; j_call: TRBJ2-5; d_call: TRBD1; cdr3_aa: CASSFRDRGKETQYF; cdr3_nt: TGTGCCAGCAGCTTCCGGGACAGAGGAAAAGAGACCCAGTACTTC
v_call: TRBV29-1; clone_size: NA; cdr3_length: 15; j_call: TRBJ2-2; d_call: NA; cdr3_aa: CSVEGAGTPPGELFF; cdr3_nt: TGCAGCGTTGAAGGCGCCGGGACTCCACCCGGGGAGCTGTTTTTT
v_call: TRBV10-1; clone_size: few; cdr3_length: 13; j_call: TRBJ1-2; d_call: NA; cdr3_aa: CASSVDKSYGYTF; cdr3_nt: TGCGCCAGCAGTGTTGACAAGTCCTATGGCTACACCTTC
v_call: TRBV6-2/TRBV6-3; clone_size: NA; cdr3_length: 11; j_call: TRBJ1-2; d_call: NA; cdr3_aa: CASSFHGGYTF; cdr3_nt: TGTGCCAGCAGTTTTCATGGTGGCTACACCTTC
v_call: TRBV5-1; clone_size: many; cdr3_length: 14; j_call: TRBJ2-5; d_call: NA; cdr3_aa: CASSLENTQETQYF; cdr3_nt: TGCGCCAGCAGCTTAGAAAACACTCAAGAGACCCAGTACTTC
v_call: TRBV9; clone_size: NA; cdr3_length: 15; j_call: TRBJ1-1; d_call: NA; cdr3_aa: CASSVISRDDREAFF; cdr3_nt: TGTGCCAGCAGCGTGATCTCCAGGGACGATCGGGAAGCTTTCTTT
v_call: TRBV6-5; clone_size: NA; cdr3_length: 14; j_call: TRBJ2-7; d_call: NA; cdr3_aa: CASSYPGPPFEQYF; cdr3_nt: TGTGCCAGCAGTTACCCAGGGCCGCCTTTCGAGCAGTACTTC
v_call: TRBV30; clone_size: NA; cdr3_length: 12; j_call: TRBJ2-1; d_call: NA; cdr3_aa: CAWSKAYNEQFF; cdr3_nt: TGTGCCTGGAGTAAGGCATACAATGAGCAGTTCTTC
v_call: TRBV12-3/TRBV12-4; clone_size: NA; cdr3_length: 14; j_call: TRBJ2-3; d_call: NA; cdr3_aa: CASRKDAELEKQYF; cdr3_nt: TGTGCCAGCAGGAAAGACGCAGAACTAGAAAAGCAGTATTTT
v_call: TRBV7-2; clone_size: NA; cdr3_length: 14; j_call: TRBJ2-5; d_call: TRBD2; cdr3_aa: CASSLSGGEQTQYF; cdr3_nt: TGTGCCAGCAGTTTAAGCGGGGGCGAACAGACCCAGTACTTC
v_call: TRBV20-1; clone_size: many; cdr3_length: 12; j_call: TRBJ2-1; d_call: NA; cdr3_aa: CSASFSENEQFF; cdr3_nt: TGCAGTGCTAGTTTTAGCGAGAATGAGCAGTTCTTC
v_call: TRBV28; clone_size: NA; cdr3_length: 17; j_call: TRBJ1-5; d_call: TRBD1; cdr3_aa: CASSSDRGRRSNQPQHF; cdr3_nt: TGTGCCAGCAGTTCGGACAGGGGGCGTCGGAGCAATCAGCCCCAGCATTTT
v_call: TRBV7-9; clone_size: many; cdr3_length: 15; j_call: TRBJ2-6; d_call: NA; cdr3_aa: CASSSQGTGANVLTF; cdr3_nt: TGTGCCAGCAGCTCTCAGGGTACCGGGGCCAACGTCCTGACTTTC
v_call: TRBV2; clone_size: NA; cdr3_length: 14; j_call: TRBJ2-1; d_call: TRBD2; cdr3_aa: CASSEQRLANEQFF; cdr3_nt: TGTGCCAGCAGTGAACAGCGACTAGCAAATGAGCAGTTCTTC
v_call: TRBV7-2; clone_size: NA; cdr3_length: 14; j_call: TRBJ2-5; d_call: NA; cdr3_aa: CASSLGLAGWNQYF; cdr3_nt: TGTGCCAGCAGCTTAGGGTTGGCAGGGTGGAACCAGTACTTC
v_call: TRBV29-1; clone_size: NA; cdr3_length: 13; j_call: TRBJ1-1; d_call: NA; cdr3_aa: CSVEDARITEAFF; cdr3_nt: TGCAGCGTTGAAGATGCTCGTATCACTGAAGCTTTCTTT
v_call: TRBV20-1; clone_size: few; cdr3_length: 13; j_call: TRBJ1-5; d_call: NA; cdr3_aa: CSATNSNYQPQHF; cdr3_nt: TGCAGTGCTACCAACAGTAATTATCAGCCCCAGCATTTT
v_call: TRBV19; clone_size: NA; cdr3_length: 15; j_call: TRBJ2-1; d_call: TRBD1; cdr3_aa: CASSSSQGAWDEQFF; cdr3_nt: TGTGCCAGTAGTTCATCACAGGGGGCGTGGGATGAGCAGTTCTTC
v_call: TRBV2; clone_size: NA; cdr3_length: 15; j_call: TRBJ2-3; d_call: TRBD2; cdr3_aa: CASTGTTYDTDTQYF; cdr3_nt: TGTGCCAGCACCGGGACTACCTACGACACAGATACGCAGTATTTT
v_call: TRBV11-2; clone_size: NA; cdr3_length: 15; j_call: TRBJ2-7; d_call: TRBD2; cdr3_aa: CASSILAGTGPEQYF; cdr3_nt: TGTGCCAGCAGCATCCTAGCGGGAACTGGCCCGGAGCAGTACTTC
v_call: TRBV29-1; clone_size: NA; cdr3_length: 16; j_call: TRBJ2-1; d_call: NA; cdr3_aa: CSVEGRGLPSYNVQFF; cdr3_nt: TGCAGCGTTGAAGGCCGCGGTCTCCCTTCCTACAATGTGCAGTTCTTC
v_call: TRBV12-3/TRBV12-4; clone_size: NA; cdr3_length: 15; j_call: TRBJ1-6; d_call: NA; cdr3_aa: CASSLQSGNDSPLHF; cdr3_nt: TGTGCCAGCAGTTTACAATCGGGCAACGATTCACCCCTCCACTTT
v_call: TRBV27; clone_size: few; cdr3_length: 16; j_call: TRBJ2-3; d_call: NA; cdr3_aa: CASSFVAARSTDTQYF; cdr3_nt: TGTGCCAGCAGTTTTGTTGCGGCCCGGAGTACAGATACGCAGTATTTT
v_call: TRBV4-3; clone_size: NA; cdr3_length: 16; j_call: TRBJ2-1; d_call: NA; cdr3_aa: CASSQVAGTPYNEQFF; cdr3_nt: TGCGCCAGCAGCCAAGTGGCGGGAACCCCCTACAATGAGCAGTTCTTC
v_call: TRBV29-1; clone_size: many; cdr3_length: 11; j_call: TRBJ2-7; d_call: NA; cdr3_aa: CSVIRTNEQYF; cdr3_nt: TGCAGCGTTATCCGGACCAACGAGCAGTACTTC
v_call: TRBV6-1; clone_size: few; cdr3_length: 13; j_call: TRBJ1-3; d_call: NA; cdr3_aa: CASSEQVGNTIYF; cdr3_nt: TGTGCCAGCAGTGAACAGGTTGGAAACACCATATATTTT
v_call: TRBV5-1; clone_size: few; cdr3_length: 16; j_call: TRBJ2-7; d_call: TRBD2; cdr3_aa: CASSLTSGGRGYEQYF; cdr3_nt: TGCGCCAGCAGCTTGACTAGCGGGGGTCGGGGCTACGAGCAGTACTTC
v_call: TRBV27; clone_size: NA; cdr3_length: 15; j_call: TRBJ2-5; d_call: NA; cdr3_aa: CASSLRYGLQETQYF; cdr3_nt: TGTGCCAGCAGTTTACGTTATGGTCTCCAAGAGACCCAGTACTTC
v_call: TRBV6-5; clone_size: few; cdr3_length: 18; j_call: TRBJ2-1; d_call: NA; cdr3_aa: CASSYQGVGGSSYNEQFF; cdr3_nt: TGTGCCAGCAGTTACCAGGGGGTGGGGGGGAGCTCCTACAATGAGCAGTTCTTC
v_call: TRBV28; clone_size: NA; cdr3_length: 16; j_call: TRBJ2-7; d_call: TRBD2; cdr3_aa: CASSFPLAGSSCEQYF; cdr3_nt: TGTGCCAGCAGTTTCCCGCTAGCGGGGAGCTCCTGCGAGCAGTACTTC
v_call: TRBV7-8; clone_size: NA; cdr3_length: 15; j_call: TRBJ2-1; d_call: TRBD2; cdr3_aa: CASSLARAGGGEQFF; cdr3_nt: TGTGCCAGCAGCTTAGCGAGGGCGGGAGGAGGTGAGCAGTTCTTC
v_call: TRBV6-2/TRBV6-3; clone_size: few; cdr3_length: 18; j_call: TRBJ2-5; d_call: TRBD2; cdr3_aa: CASSYRASGIPRQETQYF; cdr3_nt: TGTGCCAGCAGTTACAGGGCTAGCGGGATTCCCCGCCAAGAGACCCAGTACTTC
v_call: TRBV5-1; clone_size: many; cdr3_length: 11; j_call: TRBJ2-7; d_call: NA; cdr3_aa: CASSLEDEQYF; cdr3_nt: TGCGCCAGCAGCTTGGAAGACGAGCAGTACTTC
v_call: TRBV7-2; clone_size: NA; cdr3_length: 13; j_call: TRBJ2-7; d_call: NA; cdr3_aa: CASSLAIGNEQYF; cdr3_nt: TGTGCCAGCAGCTTAGCGATCGGGAACGAGCAGTACTTC
v_call: TRBV18; clone_size: many; cdr3_length: 13; j_call: TRBJ1-2; d_call: TRBD1; cdr3_aa: CASSGQQEYGYTF; cdr3_nt: TGTGCCAGCTCGGGACAGCAGGAATATGGCTACACCTTC
v_call: TRBV7-9; clone_size: few; cdr3_length: 15; j_call: TRBJ2-1; d_call: TRBD1; cdr3_aa: CASSVDRGAYNEQFF; cdr3_nt: TGTGCCAGCAGCGTGGACAGGGGGGCCTACAATGAGCAGTTCTTC
v_call: TRBV5-1; clone_size: few; cdr3_length: 15; j_call: TRBJ2-1; d_call: TRBD2; cdr3_aa: CASSLAGGPSNEQFF; cdr3_nt: TGCGCCAGCAGCTTAGCGGGGGGGCCGAGTAATGAGCAGTTCTTC
v_call: TRBV18; clone_size: NA; cdr3_length: 15; j_call: TRBJ1-5; d_call: NA; cdr3_aa: CASSPMAWGDQPQHF; cdr3_nt: TGTGCCAGCTCACCAATGGCTTGGGGGGATCAGCCCCAGCATTTT
v_call: TRBV4-1; clone_size: few; cdr3_length: 17; j_call: TRBJ2-1; d_call: NA; cdr3_aa: CASSQVRARGWDNEQFF; cdr3_nt: TGCGCCAGCAGCCAAGTAAGGGCCCGGGGGTGGGACAATGAGCAGTTCTTC
v_call: TRBV28; clone_size: NA; cdr3_length: 16; j_call: TRBJ2-7; d_call: TRBD2; cdr3_aa: CASSFHLAGLSYEQYF; cdr3_nt: TGTGCCAGCAGTTTCCATCTAGCGGGACTTTCCTACGAGCAGTACTTC
v_call: TRBV9; clone_size: NA; cdr3_length: 14; j_call: TRBJ2-7; d_call: TRBD1; cdr3_aa: CASSPGTGPLEQYF; cdr3_nt: TGTGCCAGCAGCCCCGGGACAGGTCCCCTCGAGCAGTACTTC
v_call: TRBV7-6; clone_size: few; cdr3_length: 15; j_call: TRBJ2-3; d_call: NA; cdr3_aa: CASSLLGTSTDTQYF; cdr3_nt: TGTGCCAGCAGCTTACTGGGAACTAGCACAGATACGCAGTATTTT
v_call: TRBV5-1; clone_size: NA; cdr3_length: 16; j_call: TRBJ2-7; d_call: NA; cdr3_aa: CASSLAPGVESYEQYF; cdr3_nt: TGCGCCAGCAGCTTGGCCCCAGGGGTTGAGTCGTACGAGCAGTACTTC
v_call: TRBV11-2; clone_size: NA; cdr3_length: 20; j_call: TRBJ2-3; d_call: TRBD2; cdr3_aa: CASSYPMATSGASSTDTQYF; cdr3_nt: TGTGCCAGCAGCTACCCTATGGCGACTAGCGGAGCCTCTAGCACAGATACGCAGTATTTT
v_call: TRBV6-1; clone_size: many; cdr3_length: 15; j_call: TRBJ1-2; d_call: TRBD1; cdr3_aa: CASSLRTGSYYGYTF; cdr3_nt: TGTGCCAGCAGCCTACGGACAGGGAGTTACTATGGCTACACCTTC
v_call: TRBV7-9; clone_size: NA; cdr3_length: 14; j_call: TRBJ1-4; d_call: NA; cdr3_aa: CASSLGWQGAKLFF; cdr3_nt: TGTGCCAGCAGCTTAGGGTGGCAGGGAGCTAAACTGTTTTTT
v_call: TRBV5-5; clone_size: NA; cdr3_length: 16; j_call: TRBJ1-1; d_call: TRBD1; cdr3_aa: CASSPRGSGSDTEAFF; cdr3_nt: TGTGCCAGCAGCCCCAGGGGGAGTGGATCGGACACTGAAGCTTTCTTT
v_call: TRBV7-2; clone_size: few; cdr3_length: 13; j_call: TRBJ1-3; d_call: NA; cdr3_aa: CASSLGLGGETHF; cdr3_nt: TGTGCCAGCAGCTTAGGGTTGGGGGGTGAGACGCATTTT
v_call: TRBV10-3; clone_size: once; cdr3_length: 13; j_call: TRBJ1-2; d_call: TRBD1; cdr3_aa: CAISGGTAYGYTF; cdr3_nt: TGTGCCATCAGTGGTGGGACAGCTTATGGCTACACCTTC
v_call: TRBV12-3/TRBV12-4; clone_size: NA; cdr3_length: 15; j_call: TRBJ2-3; d_call: TRBD2; cdr3_aa: CATTSSGGATDTQYF; cdr3_nt: TGTGCCACCACTTCTAGCGGGGGGGCGACAGATACGCAGTATTTT
v_call: TRBV4-2; clone_size: few; cdr3_length: 15; j_call: TRBJ2-5; d_call: NA; cdr3_aa: CASSQDQIRKETQYF; cdr3_nt: TGTGCCAGCAGCCAAGATCAGATTAGGAAGGAGACCCAGTACTTC